Listed here are 27 T cell receptor beta chains from one sample, sequenced in a study of regulatory T cells in long-lasting Graves disease. Library construction for TCR beta used iRepertoire HTBI primers and Arm-PCR of CDR3 regions. TCRdb used MiXCR to reprocess the multiplex PCR reads, holding one entry per CDR3 protein. The sample lists hundreds of thousands of distinct CDR3 sequences, 15% to 19% occurring once. Regarding time point: newly diagnosed GD, antithyroid drugs for less than 3 months. Isolated PBMC RNA provided the starting material for the TCR library. The material was peripheral blood mononuclear cells (PBMCs), obtained at new diagnosis, from a patient treated with antithyroid drugs. These receptors were collected from a female donor with Graves disease.

This clonotype appeared a few times. The rearrangement uses TRBV29-1 and TRBJ1-1; 7 positions match TRBD1. V lost 4 bases and J lost 1; bases outside the gene matches: 6. The CDR3 sequence is 14 residues long. CDR1 is SQVTM and CDR2 is ANQGSEA in the germline V gene. CDR3 protein: CSVGNRGENTEAFF. The DNA of the CDR3 is TGCAGCGTTGGGAACAGGGGCGAGAACACTGAAGCTTTCTTT.

This clonotype was counted ten times or more. The V and J genes are TRBV7-9 and TRBJ1-1; perhaps TRBD1 as D (5 bases). Germline CDR1 SEHNR, CDR2 FQNEAQ (reference sequence). Trimming removed 7 bases at V and 7 bases at J, with 16 bases between. The CDR3 contains 13 residues. CDR3 coding DNA: TGTGCCAGCATCCCGTCGGGGACGGGTGAAGCTTTCTTT. Its translation: CASIPSGTGEAFF.

V usage is TRBV9 and J usage is TRBJ1-2; D is possibly TRBD1 (5 bases). Per germline, CDR1 SGDLS and CDR2 YYNGEE. V was clipped by 7 bases and J by 3 bases, with 10 bases between them. CDR3 length equals 12 residues. The CDR3, as DNA: TGTGCCAGCGGTGACAGCTACTATGGCTACACCTTC. It yields the protein CASGDSYYGYTF. The full variable domain, its missing parts supplied by reference TRBV9 and TRBJ1-2, is DSGVTQTPKHLITATGQRVTLRCSPRSGDLSVYWYQQSLDQGLQFLIQYYNGEERAKGNILERFSAQQFPDLHSELNLSSLELGDSALYFCASGDSYYGYTFGSGTRLTVV.

In this sample, this clonotype turned up a few times. Here the CDR3 DNA reads TGTGCCAGCAGTCGAACCGGGACGGAGTACGAGCAGTACTTC. Amino acids: CASSRTGTEYEQYF. V gene TRBV6-2 or TRBV6-3 combines with J gene TRBJ2-7; tentatively, D is TRBD1 or TRBD2 (5 bases each). Germline lookup yields CDR1 MNHEY and CDR2 SVGEGT. V was shortened by 5 bases and J by 4 bases, with 15 bases between the two germline ends. The CDR3 is 14 amino acids.

Concerning this clonotype: This may stem from a read error, because a much larger clone lies one nucleotide away. This chain links TRBV28 with TRBJ2-2; no definite D call. CDR3 size: 16 residues. V was shortened by 4 bases and J by 4 bases, with 16 bases between the two germline ends. Germline CDR1 MDHEN, CDR2 SYDVKM. The CDR3 DNA follows: TGTGCCAGCAGTTCCACTACGCGGACCGCCACCGGGGAGCTGTTTTTT. This translates into CASSSTTRTATGELFF. Full variable domain (missing parts from reference TRBV28 and TRBJ2-2): DVKVTQSSRYLVKRTGEKVFLECVQDMDHENMFWYRQDPGLGLRLIYFSYDVKMKEKGDIPEGYSVSREKKERFSLILESASTNQTSMYLCASSSTTRTATGELFFGEGSRLTVL.

The rearrangement links TRBV5-1 to TRBJ1-1; TRBD1 matches 9 bases. Germline trimming cut 3 bases from V and 0 bases from J; bases unmatched to any gene: 3. Germline CDR1 SGHRS, CDR2 YFSETQ. The CDR3 totals 15 residues. This chain's CDR3 is CASSWGQGLNTEAFF. CDR3 coding DNA: TGCGCCAGCAGCTGGGGACAGGGTTTGAACACTGAAGCTTTCTTT.

This clonotype was seen at least ten times. The J gene is TRBJ1-6, the V gene TRBV11-2; 7 bases align to TRBD1. Germline values: CDR1 SGHAT, CDR2 FQNNGV. The CDR3 length is 17 residues. V lost 7 bases and J lost 0; bases outside the gene matches: 9. CDR3: CASTTTRGLSYNSPLHF. The CDR3 coding sequence is TGTGCCAGCACCACTACTAGGGGGCTCTCCTATAATTCACCCCTCCACTTT.

This clonotype was picked up many times. The chain has TRBV7-2 and TRBJ2-3; no firm D call. The length of the CDR3 is 17 residues. CDR1 SGHTA and CDR2 FQGNSA come from the germline V gene. Trimming stripped 2 bases from V and 0 bases from J, with 15 bases between. CDR3: CASSLLSPETSTDTQYF. The CDR3 DNA follows: TGTGCCAGCAGCTTACTGTCACCAGAAACTAGCACAGATACGCAGTATTTT. Full variable domain (missing parts from reference TRBV7-2 and TRBJ2-3): GAGVSQSPSNKVTEKGKDVELRCDPISGHTALYWYRQSLGQGLEFLIYFQGNSAPDKSGLPSDRFSAERTGGSVSTLTIQRTQQEDSAVYLCASSLLSPETSTDTQYFGPGTRLTVL.

This clonotype was seen many times. The chain employs TRBV11-2 and TRBJ2-7; a possible D gene is TRBD2 (6 bases). Per germline, CDR1 SGHAT and CDR2 FQNNGV. V was clipped by 3 bases and J by 3 bases, with 15 bases between them. The CDR3 runs to 15 residues. CDR3 sequence reads: CASSLLRGGRYEQYF. The CDR3 DNA reads as TGTGCCAGCAGCTTGCTCCGGGGAGGCCGCTACGAGCAGTACTTC.

The chain is built from TRBV27 and TRBJ1-1, with a tentative D call TRBD1 (5 bases). Trimming left V 2 bases short and J 3 bases short, with 13 bases between. The CDR3 contains 15 residues. CDR1 is MNHEY and CDR2 is SMNVEV in the germline V gene (reference sequence). CDR3 protein: CASSLKGIWDTEAFF. The DNA of the CDR3 is TGTGCCAGCAGTTTAAAGGGGATCTGGGACACTGAAGCTTTCTTT.

This clonotype was seen ten or more times. J is TRBJ2-2 and V is TRBV2; 14 nucleotides align to TRBD2. The V gene end was trimmed by 9 bases and the J gene end by 0 bases; junction bases not matched to a gene: 3. The CDR3 is 16 amino acids. The germline gives CDR1 SNHLY, CDR2 FYNNEI. The CDR3 nucleotides are TGTGCCAGACGGACTAGCGGGGGGTCGAACACCGGGGAGCTGTTTTTT. Its translation: CARRTSGGSNTGELFF.

This sequence joins TRBV6-2 or TRBV6-3 and TRBJ2-2; D is unresolved. Deletions cut 4 bases from V and 6 bases from J, with 12 bases between. Germline lookup yields CDR1 MNHEY and CDR2 SVGEGT. The CDR3 length is 14 residues. CDR3 protein: CASSSSNLPGELFF. CDR3 sequence (DNA): TGTGCCAGCAGTTCCTCCAACTTACCCGGGGAGCTGTTTTTT.

This clonotype has at least ten counts. The gene calls are TRBV7-9 and TRBJ2-7; D may be TRBD1 (5 bases). V lost 1 base, J lost 0 bases, and 13 bases lay in between. The CDR3 contains 16 residues. Germline V CDR1 and CDR2: SEHNR, FQNEAQ (reference sequence). For the CDR3, the DNA is TGTGCCAGCAGCTTAGGGTTGGGGCAAAGCTCCTACGAGCAGTACTTC. Translated, it gives CASSLGLGQSSYEQYF.

There are many counts of this clonotype. The J gene is TRBJ2-1, the V gene TRBV2; TRBD2 agrees at 14 bases. This CDR3 has 17 amino acids. Germline V CDR1 and CDR2: SNHLY, FYNNEI. Trimming cost V 4 bases and J 6 bases; bases outside gene matches: 8. CDR3 protein: CASSARLAGGPGNEQFF. DNA of the CDR3: TGTGCCAGCAGTGCTAGACTAGCGGGAGGGCCAGGCAATGAGCAGTTCTTC. Full variable domain (rest looked up from reference TRBV2 and TRBJ2-1): EPEVTQTPSHQVTQMGQEVILRCVPISNHLYFYWYRQILGQKVEFLVSFYNNEISEKSEIFDDQFSVERPDGSNFTLKIRSTKLEDSAMYFCASSARLAGGPGNEQFFGPGTRLTVL.

This clonotype was observed a few times. A much larger clone lies a single base off, so this may be a read error. This sequence joins TRBV9 and TRBJ2-2, with D possibly being TRBD1 or TRBD2 (5 bases each). V lost 3 bases, J lost 6 bases, and 24 bases lay in between. The CDR3 is 18 amino acids. Germline loops: CDR1 SGDLS, CDR2 YYNGEE. CDR3 sequence (DNA): TGTGCCAGCAGCGAACAAATTACCCCGGGACCCACCGCCGGGGAGCTGTTTTTT. Its protein product is CASSEQITPGPTAGELFF.

This clonotype has more than one count but fewer than ten. The rearrangement uses TRBV27 and TRBJ2-1, with 7 positions matching TRBD2. V trimming: 4 bases; J trimming: 9 bases; junction bases outside the gene matches: 9. CDR1 is MNHEY, CDR2 SMNVEV, per germline (reference sequence). This CDR3 region has 14 residues. The CDR3 loop reads CASSWGGSMGEQFF. The CDR3 DNA sequence: TGTGCCAGCAGTTGGGGCGGGAGCATGGGTGAGCAGTTCTTC.

This clonotype was recorded many times. The chain has TRBV2 and TRBJ2-4, with TRBD1 matching over 7 bases. J lost 0 bases, V lost 6 bases, and 8 bases had no gene match. Germline V gene lookup returns CDR1 SNHLY and CDR2 FYNNEI. This CDR3 has 16 amino acids. The DNA for the CDR3 is TGTGCCAGCAGAAAGGGGGCAGGGGGAGCCAAAAACATTCAGTACTTC. Its protein product is CASRKGAGGAKNIQYF.

V gene TRBV10-3 combines with J gene TRBJ2-3; no clear D gene. With 0 bases removed from V and 6 bases from J, the gap between germline ends came to 7 bases. From germline, CDR1 is ENHRY and CDR2 SYGVKD. The CDR3 is made up of 13 amino acids. CDR3 protein: CAISESSGDTQYF. For the CDR3, the DNA is TGTGCCATCAGTGAGTCGTCCGGGGATACGCAGTATTTT.

Regarding this clonotype: A read error may explain this, as a much larger clone is one base away. The chain has TRBV28 and TRBJ1-5; the D is unclear. The CDR3 totals 12 residues. CDR1 and CDR2 (germline): MDHEN, SYDVKM. The CDR3 nucleotides are TGTGCCAGCAGTGAAGGGAATCAGCGCCAGCATTTT. It specifies CASSEGNQRQHF.

This clonotype was counted at least ten times. The genes are TRBV27 and TRBJ1-5, with D unclear. The CDR3 is 15 residues long. V was shortened by 2 bases and J by 7 bases, with 15 bases between the two germline ends. Germline CDR1 and CDR2: MNHEY and SMNVEV (reference sequence). CDR3 loop: CASSLRIGAGQPQHF. The CDR3 coding sequence is TGTGCCAGCAGTTTACGGATCGGCGCGGGACAGCCCCAGCATTTT.

This clonotype has only a few counts. The chain links TRBV19 to TRBJ2-5; tentatively, D is TRBD1 (6 bases). The J call may be in error: the DNA end matches TRBJ2-1 better. Germline CDR1 and CDR2: LNHDA and SQIVND (reference sequence). This CDR3 has 16 residues. The CDR3 region has the DNA TGTGCCAGTAGTATAAGGGGGTGGGGGAGCAAGAATGAGCAGTTCTTC. The encoded protein is CASSIRGWGSKNEQFF.

This clonotype was counted between two and nine times. The V gene is TRBV9, the J gene TRBJ2-2, with 10 bases aligning to TRBD2. V trimming: 4 bases; J trimming: 4 bases; junction bases outside the gene matches: 13. Germline CDR1 and CDR2: SGDLS and YYNGEE. The CDR3 runs 18 residues. In DNA, the CDR3 is TGTGCCAGCAGCCCGGGGGGGCTAGCGGGGGACGTCACCGGGGAGCTGTTTTTT. Translating gives CASSPGGLAGDVTGELFF.

This clonotype showed up many times. CDR3 DNA sequence: TGTGCTAGTGGTCGACAGCACGGGGGGACTGAAGCTTTCTTT. This encodes CASGRQHGGTEAFF. The chain joins TRBV12-5 to TRBJ1-1; maybe TRBD1 (5 bases). With 5 bases removed from V and 5 bases from J, the gap between germline ends came to 15 bases. CDR1 LGHNT and CDR2 FRNRAP come from the germline V gene. CDR3 length equals 14 residues.

This clonotype was seen at least ten times. The chain employs TRBV20-1 and TRBJ2-1; D is possibly TRBD1 or TRBD2 (6 bases each). Germline CDR1 reads DFQATT; CDR2 reads SNEGSKA (reference sequence). The ends were cut back, 3 bases at V and 7 bases at J, with 16 bases in the middle. The CDR3 consists of 14 residues. In DNA form, the CDR3 reads TGCAGTGCTAGTTGGGGGCGGAGGGGTAATGAGCAGTTCTTC. It translates to CSASWGRRGNEQFF.

This clonotype appeared many times. This chain joins TRBV3-1 and TRBJ1-6; D may be TRBD1 (6 bases). Germline lookup yields CDR1 LGHDT and CDR2 YNNKEL (reference sequence). This CDR3 contains 16 residues. Trimming left V 0 bases short and J 2 bases short, with 8 bases between. CDR3 loop: CASSQDGDTYNSPLHF. Written as DNA, the CDR3 is TGTGCCAGCAGCCAAGATGGGGACACCTATAATTCACCCCTCCACTTT.

This clonotype has at least ten counts. V and J are TRBV11-2 and TRBJ2-2, with TRBD2 identical over 7 bases. Germline trimming cut 3 bases from V and 0 bases from J; bases unmatched to any gene: 4. CDR3 length: 16 residues. Germline CDR1 SGHAT, CDR2 FQNNGV. The CDR3 bases are TGTGCCAGCAGCTTTGGAGCGGGGACGAACACCGGGGAGCTGTTTTTT. This sequence encodes CASSFGAGTNTGELFF.

In its sample, this clonotype was seen many times. The genes are TRBV6-5 and TRBJ1-1, with D possibly being TRBD1 (6 bases). V dropped 0 bases and J dropped 0 bases, with 11 bases sitting between them. Germline loops: CDR1 MNHEY, CDR2 SVGAGI. The CDR3 runs to 16 residues. The CDR3, as DNA: TGTGCCAGCAGTTACTCAGGACAGCTTATGAACACTGAAGCTTTCTTT. Its translation: CASSYSGQLMNTEAFF.